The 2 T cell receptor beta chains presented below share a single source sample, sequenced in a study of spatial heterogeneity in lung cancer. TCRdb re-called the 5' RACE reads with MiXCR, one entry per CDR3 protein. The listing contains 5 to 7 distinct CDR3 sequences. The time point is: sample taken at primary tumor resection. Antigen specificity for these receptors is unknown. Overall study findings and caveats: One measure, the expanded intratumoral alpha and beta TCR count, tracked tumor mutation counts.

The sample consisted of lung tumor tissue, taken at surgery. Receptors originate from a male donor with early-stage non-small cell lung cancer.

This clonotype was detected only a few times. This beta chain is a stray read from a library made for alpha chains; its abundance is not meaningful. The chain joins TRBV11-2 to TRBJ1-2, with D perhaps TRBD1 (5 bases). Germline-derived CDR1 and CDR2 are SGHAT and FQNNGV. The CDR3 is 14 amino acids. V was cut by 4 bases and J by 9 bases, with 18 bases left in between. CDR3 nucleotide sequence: TGTGCCAGCAGCTACCGTACAGGAGTTGGTAGCTACACCTTC. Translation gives CASSYRTGVGSYTF.

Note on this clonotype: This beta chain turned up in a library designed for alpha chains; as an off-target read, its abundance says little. CDR3 amino acids: CSAGGGTDDGKLFF. CDR3 nucleotides: TGCAGCGCTGGCGGGGGGACAGACGACGGAAAACTGTTTTTT. The V gene is TRBV29-1, the J gene TRBJ1-4; 7 positions match TRBD1. There are 14 residues in the CDR3. The J segment lost 10 bases and the V segment lost 7 bases, leaving 15 bases of the junction unmatched. Looked up from germline, CDR1 is SQVTM and CDR2 is ANQGSEA.